These T cell receptor beta chains were read from a single sample in a study of STAT5B mutations in CD4+ large granular lymphocyte leukemia. Data came from immunoSEQ multiplex PCR; TCRdb stores just in-frame clones and leaves some out. The repertoire holds around 34,000 clones, with approximately 85% as singletons. Source material: CD4+ T cells from blood buffy coats. These receptors were taken from a human donor in good health. CDR3s include the opening cysteine and the closing phenylalanine or tryptophan. The order of the fields is J gene, D gene, clone size, V gene, CDR3 DNA, CDR3 protein. The D gene is left open where the match is weak. Size is stated for part of the rows, as once, few or many counts, or as a class when the clone is expanded.

>TRBJ2-7|TRBD1|NA|TRBV5-1
TGCGCCAGCAGGAGGACAGGGGCGGCCCACGAGCAGTACTTC
CASRRTGAAHEQYF
>TRBJ2-7|NA|NA|TRBV5-1
TGCGCCAGCAGCTTGGCCTCTTACTCCTACTACGAGCAGTACTTC
CASSLASYSYYEQYF
>TRBJ2-5|NA|NA|TRBV5-1
TGCGCCAGCAGCCCCGGGACTCCTGGCGAAGAGACCCAGTACTTC
CASSPGTPGEETQYF
>TRBJ2-7|NA|NA|TRBV10-3
TGTGCCATCAGTCAAGGATACGAGCAGTACTTC
CAISQGYEQYF
>TRBJ1-1|NA|NA|TRBV5-5
TGTGCCAGCAGCTTATCTGGGGTGAACACTGAAGCTTTCTTT
CASSLSGVNTEAFF
>TRBJ2-3|NA|NA|TRBV5-4
TGTGCCAGCAGCTTTCCGGGACTTTACACAGATACGCAGTATTTT
CASSFPGLYTDTQYF
>TRBJ2-7|TRBD2|NA|TRBV5-6
TGTGCCAGCAGCCCCCTCGGGGTAGCGGGAGGATACGAGCAGTACTTC
CASSPLGVAGGYEQYF
>TRBJ2-1|NA|NA|TRBV4-2
TGTGCCAGCAGCCGGCAGCTCTACAATGAGCAGTTCTTC
CASSRQLYNEQFF
>TRBJ2-2|NA|NA|TRBV7-3
TGTGCCAGCAGCTTCACCGGGGAGCTGTTTTTT
CASSFTGELFF
>TRBJ1-1|TRBD1|NA|TRBV29-1
TGCAGCGTTTCCCAGGACAGGGAAACTGAAGCTTTCTTT
CSVSQDRETEAFF
>TRBJ1-2|NA|NA|TRBV28
TGTGCCAGCAGCTCAGTCGTGGATACCTATGGCTACACCTTC
CASSSVVDTYGYTF
>TRBJ2-7|TRBD1|NA|TRBV5-4
TGTGCCAGCAGCTTTTCGGGACAGGTGTACGAGCAGTACTTC
CASSFSGQVYEQYF
>TRBJ1-5|NA|NA|TRBV21-1
TGTGCCAGCAGCAAAGTGAAAACCGTGACAGGGCCCAATCAGCCCCAGCATTTT
CASSKVKTVTGPNQPQHF
>TRBJ1-5|TRBD1|NA|TRBV7-2
TGTGCCAGCAGCTCGGGACAGAATAGCAATCAGCCCCAGCATTTT
CASSSGQNSNQPQHF
>TRBJ2-4|NA|NA|TRBV10-3
TGTGCCATCAGTGCCGCCGCGAAAAACATTCAGTACTTC
CAISAAAKNIQYF
>TRBJ1-1|NA|few|TRBV5-1
TGCGCCAGCAGCTTACAGGGTTGGAACACTGAAGCTTTCTTT
CASSLQGWNTEAFF
>TRBJ2-7|TRBD1|NA|TRBV14
TGTGCCAGCAGCCAATGGACAGGGGGCCGGGAGCAGTACTTC
CASSQWTGGREQYF
>TRBJ2-2|TRBD1|NA|TRBV18
TGTGCCAGCTCACCACCCGGGACAGGGGCCAACACCGGGGAGCTGTTTTTT
CASSPPGTGANTGELFF
>TRBJ2-5|NA|NA|TRBV19
TGTGCCAGTAGTAAACAGGCAGGGACCCAGTACTTC
CASSKQAGTQYF
>TRBJ2-7|NA|NA|TRBV20-1
TGCAGTGCTAGTATCCAGTACGAGCAGTACTTC
CSASIQYEQYF
>TRBJ1-2|NA|few|TRBV2
TGTGCCAGCAGTGAGGGGACACTTATCTATGGCTACACCTTC
CASSEGTLIYGYTF
>TRBJ2-3|NA|once|TRBV9
TGTGCCAGCAGCGTAGATCCGGGGGGCGGCACAGATACGCAGTATTTT
CASSVDPGGGTDTQYF
>TRBJ2-3|TRBD2|once|TRBV9
TGTGCCAGCAGCGTAGCGGGGGGACCCCTCACAGATACGCAGTATTTT
CASSVAGGPLTDTQYF
>TRBJ1-6|NA|NA|TRBV4-2
TGTGCCAGCAGCCAAGCCGGGGAATATAATTCACCCCTCCACTTT
CASSQAGEYNSPLHF
>TRBJ2-7|NA|NA|TRBV7-9
TGTGCCAGCAGCTTAATGGACGTCTACGAGCAGTACTTC
CASSLMDVYEQYF
>TRBJ2-7|NA|NA|TRBV5-4
TGTGCCAGCCCCCTTTGCAGGGAAGGGGGGGCCTACGAGCAGTACTTC
CASPLCREGGAYEQYF
>TRBJ2-3|NA|NA|TRBV27
TGTGCCAGCAGTCCGGGGACAATGGGAGCAGATACGCAGTATTTT
CASSPGTMGADTQYF
>TRBJ2-5|NA|NA|TRBV19
TGTGCCAGTAGTATACGCGGGCTACAAGAGACCCAGTACTTC
CASSIRGLQETQYF
>TRBJ2-7|NA|NA|TRBV4-2
TGTGCCAGCAGCCAAGGCGGGTCCTACGAGCAGTACTTC
CASSQGGSYEQYF
>TRBJ2-3|TRBD1|NA|TRBV11-3
TGTGCCAGCAGCTTAGCACCGGGACAGGGAAGCACAGATACGCAGTATTTT
CASSLAPGQGSTDTQYF
>TRBJ1-1|NA|few|TRBV9
TGTGCCAGCAGCGTAGGGGGGGACACTGAAGCTTTCTTT
CASSVGGDTEAFF
>TRBJ2-1|TRBD2|few|TRBV19
TGTGCCAGTAGTCCTTCCATAGCGGGAGATACCCGGGAGCAGTTCTTC
CASSPSIAGDTREQFF
>TRBJ1-5|NA|once|TRBV19
NA
CASTSDRSNQPQHF
>TRBJ1-5|TRBD1|once|TRBV27
TGTGCCAGCAGTTTCTCCGGGACAGCTAATCAGCCCCAGCATTTT
CASSFSGTANQPQHF
>TRBJ1-6|NA|NA|TRBV27
TGTGCCAGCAGACCGCCCCAGGGGTTTAATTCACCCCTCCACTTT
CASRPPQGFNSPLHF
>TRBJ2-3|NA|NA|TRBV5-1
TGCGCCAGCAGTTCTCGGGCGGGGCGGCCAGATACGCAGTATTTT
CASSSRAGRPDTQYF
>TRBJ2-7|TRBD1|NA|TRBV4-2
TGTGCCAGCAGCCCGACAGGGTCCGGGGTGTCCCACGAGCAGTACTTC
CASSPTGSGVSHEQYF
>TRBJ1-3|TRBD1|NA|TRBV9
TGTGCCAGCAGCGTAGGACAGGGGTTTGGAAACACCATATATTTT
CASSVGQGFGNTIYF
>TRBJ1-2|NA|NA|TRBV5-8
TGTGCCAGCAGCCCGGAAGGCTTTGTTTCCTATGGCTACACCTTC
CASSPEGFVSYGYTF
>TRBJ1-6|NA|NA|TRBV27
TGTGCCAGCAGTCCAAGACCTAATTCACCCCTCCACTTT
CASSPRPNSPLHF
>TRBJ2-3|NA|NA|TRBV19
TGTGCCAGTAGGCCCGGGTTAAGCACAGATACGCAGTATTTT
CASRPGLSTDTQYF
>TRBJ1-1|TRBD1|NA|TRBV7-3
TGTGCCAGCAGCTTAAAGGGACAGGGAAGGTTGATGAACACTGAAGCTTTCTTT
CASSLKGQGRLMNTEAFF
>TRBJ1-5|NA|NA|TRBV19
TGTGCCAGTAGTATCACAGGGCCTAGCAATCAGCCCCAGCATTTT
CASSITGPSNQPQHF
>TRBJ1-6|NA|NA|TRBV5-3
TGTGCCAGAAGCTACCTACTAAGAGAGGGTAGTTCACCCCTCCACTTT
CARSYLLREGSSPLHF
>TRBJ2-5|TRBD1|NA|TRBV28
TGTGCCAGCAGTCGTCCGGGACAGGGCTGGGAGACCCAGTACTTC
CASSRPGQGWETQYF
>TRBJ2-7|NA|NA|TRBV10-2
TGCGCCAGCAGTGACCCTTCCGGGACATCAAGCTCCTACGAACAGTACTTC
CASSDPSGTSSSYEQYF
>TRBJ1-3|NA|NA|TRBV5-1
TGCGCCAGCAGCTTGGAAGGGATCGGAAACACCATATATTTT
CASSLEGIGNTIYF
>TRBJ2-7|NA|NA|TRBV10-3
TGTGCCATCAGTGAAGGGGCCGGCTCCTACGAGCAGTACTTC
CAISEGAGSYEQYF
>TRBJ1-1|NA|NA|TRBV28
TGTGCCAGCAGTATTACAGCGAACACTGAAGCTTTCTTT
CASSITANTEAFF
>TRBJ2-7|TRBD1|NA|TRBV2
TGTGCCAGACATCGGGACAGGGGGCCCACTTTCTACGAGCAGTACTTC
CARHRDRGPTFYEQYF
>TRBJ1-6|NA|few|TRBV5-1
TGCGCCAGCAGCCCCGACGGACGGGGGAATTCACCCCTCCACTTT
CASSPDGRGNSPLHF
>TRBJ1-4|NA|NA|TRBV28
TGTGCCTCCAGGGTTCAGGGTGGAAAACTGTTTTTT
CASRVQGGKLFF
>TRBJ2-1|NA|NA|TRBV11-3
TGTGCCAGCAGCTTAGGCGACCCAGGGGCGGATGAGCAGTTCTTC
CASSLGDPGADEQFF
>TRBJ2-3|NA|once|TRBV6-1
TGTGCCAGCATCGGGGTGAGCACAGATACGCAGTATTTT
CASIGVSTDTQYF
>TRBJ1-6|TRBD1|NA|TRBV5-4
TGTGCCAGCAGCATAGGGGACAGGGGGTTTGATTCACCCCTCCACTTT
CASSIGDRGFDSPLHF
>TRBJ2-5|NA|NA|TRBV2
TGTGCCAGCAGTGAGCGGGGACAATTCCAAGAGACCCAGTACTTC
CASSERGQFQETQYF
>TRBJ2-1|TRBD2|once|TRBV5-1
TGCGCCAGCAGCTTGGACGGGACTATGAACAATGAGCAGTTCTTC
CASSLDGTMNNEQFF
>TRBJ1-1|NA|NA|TRBV29-1
TGCAGCGTTGAAAAGGACACCACCTACACTGAAGCTTTCTTT
CSVEKDTTYTEAFF
>TRBJ1-2|NA|NA|TRBV29-1
TGCAGCGTCCCCTCCCCCGGGAGCTATGGCTACACCTTC
CSVPSPGSYGYTF
>TRBJ2-1|TRBD2|NA|TRBV7-8
TGTGCCAGCAGCTTATTCCATAGCGGGAGGGACAATGAGCAGTTCTTC
CASSLFHSGRDNEQFF